The clone carrying this T cell receptor beta chain has a handful of counts. Generated by immunoSEQ multiplex PCR, the TCRdb table keeps only in-frame clones and is missing some. Of some 140,000 clones listed, 75% to 85% were seen once; the top ten hold roughly an eighth. This entry is derived from a study of blood T cell repertoires in COVID-19. About the research overall: PBMCs, B-cell-depleted T cells, or T cells provided the cDNA or gDNA that made up the material.

The receptor was derived from a woman aged 55-75 years with COVID-19, enrolled during active disease. The sample was peripheral blood.

CDR3 region: CASSSGRRGQEKLFF. The CDR3 DNA reads TGTGCCAGCAGCTCGGGGCGCAGGGGTCAGGAAAAACTGTTTTTT. The chain links TRBV5-8 to TRBJ1-4, with D possibly TRBD1 on 6 matching bases. Deletions cut 3 bases from V and 8 bases from J, with 17 bases between. The CDR3 loop spans 15 amino acids. Germline CDR1 is SGHTS and CDR2 is YDEGEE. The entire variable domain, with the rest obtained from reference TRBV5-8 and TRBJ1-4, is as follows: EAGVTQSPTHLIKTRGQQATLRCSPISGHTSVYWYQQALGLGLQFLLWYDEGEERNRGNFPPRFSGRQFPNYSSELNVNALELEDSALYLCASSSGRRGQEKLFFGSGTQLSVL.